What follows are 18 T cell receptor beta chains derived from one specimen sequenced in a study of CD8 T cells in Susac syndrome (dated by TCRdb to the late 2010s). The method behind the library was the immunoSEQ multiplex PCR assay. RNA was extracted with the RNeasy kit and about 0.45 to 1 ug was reverse transcribed using random hexamers. TCRdb itself trimmed the public reads at Q25 with fastp, ran MiXCR and retained productive beta chains. One record per CDR3 amino acid sequence lists the most common genes and DNA. The sample includes roughly 190,000 distinct CDR3 sequences, with 80% to 95% observed a single time. Approximately 0.1% of the sample is taken by the ten largest. Sequencing input: CD4+ T cells from PBMCs. These TCRs come from a human donor in good health.

V is TRBV16 and J is TRBJ2-2, with D possibly matching TRBD1 (6 bases). Germline-derived CDR1 and CDR2 are KGHSY and FQNENV. CDR3 size: 15 residues. The V end lost 1 base, the J end lost 1 base, and 7 bases lay between the germline ends. The CDR3 DNA sequence: TGTGCCAGCAGCCAATTGACAGGGAACACCGGGGAGCTGTTTTTT. Translation gives CASSQLTGNTGELFF.

This chain links TRBV29-1 with TRBJ1-2, with TRBD1 matching over 7 bases. Germline V gene data show CDR1 as SQVTM and CDR2 as ANQGSEA. The CDR3 is 13 amino acids. The V and J ends lost 4 bases and 7 bases, in that order; junction bases with no gene match: 9. CDR3 DNA: TGCAGCGTTGCCGGGACAGCTTCTGGTGGCTACACCTTC. This codes for CSVAGTASGGYTF.

The chain links TRBV12-3 or TRBV12-4 to TRBJ1-3; D possibly corresponds to TRBD1 (5 bases). The CDR3 totals 15 residues. Between the trimmed V and J ends, which lost 5 bases and 0 bases, there was a span of 11 bases. For the CDR3, the DNA is TGTGCCAGCAGTCCAACAGGAGTCTCTGGAAACACCATATATTTT. Its protein product is CASSPTGVSGNTIYF.

The V call is TRBV6-1, the J call TRBJ1-5; 7 bases agree with TRBD1. This CDR3 region has 15 residues. V lost 0 bases, J lost 5 bases, and 4 bases stayed unmatched. Germline CDR1 is MNHNS and CDR2 is SASEGT. The CDR3 loop reads CASSEAGGDDQPQHF. The CDR3 nucleotides read TGTGCCAGCAGTGAAGCAGGGGGCGATGATCAGCCCCAGCATTTT.

The chain uses TRBV2 and TRBJ1-6; no clear D. Trimming took off 0 bases at V and 7 bases at J, with 10 bases between the two ends. The CDR3 runs to 15 residues. Germline-derived CDR1 and CDR2 are SNHLY and FYNNEI. This CDR3 reads CASSEALRVNSPLHF. In DNA form, the CDR3 reads TGTGCCAGCAGTGAAGCGCTTCGGGTCAATTCACCCCTCCACTTT.

The V and J genes are TRBV28 and TRBJ2-4, with D possibly matching TRBD2 (7 bases). V lost 8 bases, J lost 3 bases, and 14 bases lay in between. This CDR3 has 14 residues. Per germline, CDR1 MDHEN and CDR2 SYDVKM. The CDR3: CASGGANRKNIQYF. The CDR3 DNA reads as TGTGCCAGCGGGGGGGCAAATCGCAAAAACATTCAGTACTTC.

A single count supports this clonotype. V usage is TRBV29-1 and J usage is TRBJ2-7, with D possibly TRBD2 on 6 matching bases. The CDR3 loop spans 15 amino acids. Trimming removed 5 bases at V and 2 bases at J, with 19 bases between. Germline-derived CDR1 and CDR2 are SQVTM and ANQGSEA. Here the CDR3 DNA reads TGCAGCGTTTCCACCTCCATAGGCGGGGCCTACGAGCAGTACGTC. Translation gives CSVSTSIGGAYEQYV.

This clonotype was seen a handful of times. V is TRBV7-6 and J is TRBJ2-7, with D possibly being TRBD2 (5 bases). The CDR3 is 14 amino acids. V was pared by 1 base and J by 2 bases, with 9 bases between. CDR1 and CDR2 (germline): SGHVS, FNYEAQ. The CDR3 protein is CASSLVDGTYEQYV. The CDR3, as DNA: TGTGCCAGCAGCTTAGTGGACGGGACCTACGAGCAGTACGTC.

The chain carries TRBV6-2 or TRBV6-3 and TRBJ1-2; no clear D gene. The germline V and J ends were trimmed by 6 bases and 0 bases, with 8 bases remaining between them. Germline assignment: CDR1 MNHEY and CDR2 SVGEGT. This CDR3 region has 13 residues. Written as DNA, the CDR3 is TGTGCCAGCAGCCAGAGAGCTAACTATGGCTACACCTTC. Its protein product is CASSQRANYGYTF.

This rearrangement joins TRBV6-2 or TRBV6-3 to TRBJ1-5; D ambiguous. V lost 3 bases, J lost 1 base, and 7 bases lay in between. CDR3 length equals 14 residues. CDR1 and CDR2 (germline): MNHEY, SVGEGT. Here the CDR3 DNA reads TGTGCCAGCAGTTATCCCGGAAGCAATCAGCCCCAGCATTTT. Translated, it gives CASSYPGSNQPQHF.

DNA of the CDR3: TGTGCCAGCAGCCCAGTGCCCTTTGCCTACACCTTC. It is translated as CASSPVPFAYTF. The V call is TRBV11-2, the J call TRBJ1-2; D not resolved. Trimming took off 5 bases at V and 10 bases at J, with 14 bases between the two ends. Germline CDR1 SGHAT, CDR2 FQNNGV. The CDR3 covers 12 residues.

V is TRBV25-1 and J is TRBJ2-2; D unclear. CDR3 length: 15 amino acids. V was clipped by 0 bases and J by 1 base, with 6 bases between them. Germline V CDR1 and CDR2: MGHDK, SYGVNS. DNA of the CDR3: TGTGCCAGCAGTGAATATGGACGGAACACCGGGGAGCTGTTTTTT. It translates to CASSEYGRNTGELFF. Looking up the rest from reference TRBV25-1 and TRBJ2-2 gives the full variable domain: EADIYQTPRYLVIGTGKKITLECSQTMGHDKMYWYQQDPGMELHLIHYSYGVNSTEKGDLSSESTVSRIRTEHFPLTLESARPSHTSQYLCASSEYGRNTGELFFGEGSRLTVL.

CDR3 residues: CASSPGVRPVNYGYTF. The CDR3 DNA sequence: TGTGCCAGCTCCCCTGGGGTGCGGCCGGTGAATTATGGCTACACCTTC. This chain connects TRBV5-4 to TRBJ1-2; D gene ambiguous. The V gene's germline CDR1 is SGHNT and CDR2 YYREEE (reference sequence). V shed 7 bases and J shed 5 bases, with 24 bases lying between them. The CDR3 is 16 residues long.

The chain couples TRBV7-8 to TRBJ2-7; D tentatively fits TRBD1 or TRBD2 (5 bases each). The CDR3 is 18 residues long. V lost 0 bases, J lost 0 bases, and 18 bases lay in between. CDR1 is SGHVS and CDR2 is FQNEAQ in the germline V gene. CDR3 region: CASSLASGRQGFSYEQYF. CDR3 sequence (DNA): TGTGCCAGCAGCTTAGCGTCGGGACGGCAAGGATTCTCCTACGAGCAGTACTTC.

This clonotype was found once. The chain employs TRBV4-1 and TRBJ2-1; 11 bases fit TRBD2. The junction had 7 bases not matched to a gene; V was cut back by 4 bases and J by 2 bases. Per germline, CDR1 MGHRA and CDR2 YSYEKL. The CDR3 is 17 residues long. CDR3 sequence reads: CASSPSLAGGPYNEQFF. DNA of the CDR3: TGCGCCAGCAGCCCCTCCCTAGCGGGGGGACCCTACAATGAGCAGTTCTTC.

This chain links TRBV12-3 or TRBV12-4 with TRBJ1-3; the D is unclear. V lost 5 bases, J lost 10 bases, and 18 bases lay in between. The CDR3 loop spans 14 amino acids. CDR3 amino acids: CASSPNDLTGTIYF. The CDR3 bases are TGTGCCAGCAGTCCAAATGACCTAACGGGGACCATATATTTT.

This clonotype was recorded once. This chain connects TRBV4-1 to TRBJ1-5, with 7 bases matching TRBD1. Germline assignment: CDR1 MGHRA and CDR2 YSYEKL. The CDR3 extends over 19 amino acids. V trimming: 1 base; J trimming: 5 bases; junction bases outside the gene matches: 17. CDR3 loop: CASSQAGRGGAIQDQPQHF. The CDR3 DNA reads TGCGCCAGCAGCCAAGCGGGCAGGGGGGGGGCTATACAGGATCAGCCCCAGCATTTT.

The DNA for the CDR3 is TGTGCCAGCAGCTTCGGGGCTGGGGTAAGTGAAGCTTTCTTT. It codes for CASSFGAGVSEAFF. The J gene is TRBJ1-1, the V gene TRBV7-2, with a possible D match to TRBD1 (5 bases). The V end was cut by 3 bases, the J end by 7 bases, with 15 bases between. This CDR3 has 14 residues. Germline loops: CDR1 SGHTA, CDR2 FQGNSA.